The 9 T cell receptor beta chains reported below all come from one sample, sequenced in a study of T cells in Graves' hyperthyroidism and ophthalmopathy. The TCR beta CDR3 regions underwent amplification using RNA transcripts as the source. First-round RT-PCR of the TCR CDR3 relied on the HTBI primer set. TCRdb re-analysed the multiplex PCR reads in MiXCR, keeping a single row per CDR3 protein. The sample has approximately 690,000 distinct CDR3 sequences, around 20% seen once. Material for sequencing was blood. These receptor sequences come from a man younger than 40 with Graves' ophthalmopathy.

J is TRBJ2-5 and V is TRBV27; D remains unclear. V gave up 9 bases and J gave up 2 bases, with 13 bases separating them. The CDR3 contains 13 residues. Germline V lookup: CDR1 MNHEY, CDR2 SMNVEV (reference sequence). The CDR3 spells CASAGFGQETQYF. CDR3 bases: TGTGCCAGTGCAGGATTCGGGCAAGAGACCCAGTACTTC.

This chain joins TRBV5-1 and TRBJ2-3; a weak D match, TRBD2 (7 bases). CDR1 is SGHRS, CDR2 YFSETQ, per germline. V was clipped by 4 bases and J by 5 bases, with 11 bases between them. The CDR3 contains 13 residues. This chain's CDR3 is CASSGRGQDTQYF. CDR3 DNA: TGCGCCAGCAGCGGGCGGGGGCAAGATACGCAGTATTTT.

This clonotype was seen only a few times. The chain links TRBV9 to TRBJ2-7, with D uncertain. In germline, CDR1 is SGDLS, CDR2 YYNGEE. The CDR3 length is 14 residues. Deletions cut 0 bases from V and 7 bases from J, with 14 bases between. CDR3: CASSVGQSPGEQYF. The CDR3 region has the DNA TGTGCCAGCAGCGTAGGGCAGTCCCCTGGGGAGCAGTACTTC.

This clonotype was seen repeatedly, ten times or more. The chain has TRBV3-1 and TRBJ2-7, with 10 nucleotides matching TRBD2. CDR1 LGHDT and CDR2 YNNKEL come from the germline V gene (reference sequence). The ends lost 2 bases at V and 6 bases at J; junction bases unmatched: 7. This CDR3 has 15 residues. The CDR3 bases are TGTGCCAGCAGCCAAATCCTAGCGGGAGCGTCCGAGCAGTACTTC. Encoded protein: CASSQILAGASEQYF.

V and J are TRBV6-2 or TRBV6-3 and TRBJ2-2, with D perhaps TRBD2 (7 bases). Trimming took off 8 bases at V and 6 bases at J, with 31 bases between the two ends. Germline lookup yields CDR1 MNHEY and CDR2 SVGEGT. The CDR3 has 19 residues. CDR3 loop: CASPSGPQVGGTPAGELFF. The CDR3 nucleotides are TGTGCCAGCCCTTCTGGTCCCCAAGTGGGGGGGACACCCGCCGGGGAGCTGTTTTTT.

This chain links TRBV7-6 with TRBJ2-2, with TRBD1 as a possible D gene (6 bases). The V end was cut by 5 bases, the J end by 7 bases, with 20 bases between. Germline V gives CDR1 SGHVS, CDR2 FNYEAQ. CDR3 length equals 16 residues. CDR3 amino acids: CASSPGPRGRNGELFF. The DNA for the CDR3 is TGTGCCAGCAGCCCAGGGCCCAGGGGCCGGAACGGGGAGCTGTTTTTT.

This clonotype has just a few counts. The CDR3 region has the DNA TGCAGTGCTAGAGACGCCCGACAGTACCCCATTTACGAGCAGTACTTC. Protein: CSARDARQYPIYEQYF. This chain joins TRBV20-1 and TRBJ2-7, with D perhaps matching TRBD1 (5 bases). The CDR3 has 16 residues. Trimming stripped 0 bases from V and 4 bases from J, with 19 bases between. From germline, CDR1 is DFQATT and CDR2 SNEGSKA (reference sequence).

This clonotype was detected a few times. The chain carries TRBV5-1 and TRBJ2-1; D not certain. This CDR3 is 13 amino acids long. V lost 4 bases and J 6 bases, leaving 11 bases between the germline ends. In germline, CDR1 is SGHRS, CDR2 YFSETQ. The CDR3 reads CASSPSSSNEQFF. DNA of the CDR3: TGCGCCAGCAGCCCCAGTTCGAGCAATGAGCAGTTCTTC.

There are many counts of this clonotype. The chain has TRBV12-3 or TRBV12-4 and TRBJ1-1; D is unclear. V shed 7 bases and J shed 4 bases, with 10 bases lying between them. This CDR3 is 12 amino acids long. CDR3 protein: CASTLPLTEAFF. The CDR3 DNA sequence: TGTGCCAGCACTCTCCCCCTCACTGAAGCTTTCTTT.